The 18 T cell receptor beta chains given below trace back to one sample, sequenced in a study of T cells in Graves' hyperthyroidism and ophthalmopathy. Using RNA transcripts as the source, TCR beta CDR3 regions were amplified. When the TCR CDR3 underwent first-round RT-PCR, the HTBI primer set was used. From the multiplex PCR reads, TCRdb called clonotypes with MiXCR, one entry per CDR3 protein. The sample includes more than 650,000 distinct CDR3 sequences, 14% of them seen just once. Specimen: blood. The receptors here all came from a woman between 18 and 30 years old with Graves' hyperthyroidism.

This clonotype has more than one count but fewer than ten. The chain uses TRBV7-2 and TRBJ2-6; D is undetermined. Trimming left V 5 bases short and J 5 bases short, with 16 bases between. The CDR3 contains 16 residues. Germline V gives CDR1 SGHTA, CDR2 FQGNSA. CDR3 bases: TGTGCCAGCAGCATTCCCACGCGGATCCGGGCCAACGTCCTGACTTTC. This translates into CASSIPTRIRANVLTF.

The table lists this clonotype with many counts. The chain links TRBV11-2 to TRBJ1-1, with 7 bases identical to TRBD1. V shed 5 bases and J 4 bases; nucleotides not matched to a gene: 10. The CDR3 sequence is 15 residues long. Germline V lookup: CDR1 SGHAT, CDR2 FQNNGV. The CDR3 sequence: CASSPRKGAGTEAFF. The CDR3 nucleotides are TGTGCCAGCAGCCCCCGGAAGGGGGCCGGCACTGAAGCTTTCTTT.

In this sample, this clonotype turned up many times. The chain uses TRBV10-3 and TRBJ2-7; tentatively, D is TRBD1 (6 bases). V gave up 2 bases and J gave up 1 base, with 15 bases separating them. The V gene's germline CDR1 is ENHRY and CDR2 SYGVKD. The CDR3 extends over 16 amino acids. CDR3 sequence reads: CAISEKVGTPSYEQYF. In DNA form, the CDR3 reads TGTGCCATCAGTGAGAAAGTCGGGACACCATCCTACGAGCAGTACTTC.

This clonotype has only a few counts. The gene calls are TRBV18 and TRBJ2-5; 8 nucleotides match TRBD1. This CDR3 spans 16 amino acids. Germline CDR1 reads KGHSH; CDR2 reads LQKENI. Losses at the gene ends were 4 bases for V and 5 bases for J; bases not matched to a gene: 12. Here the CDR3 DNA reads TGTGCCAGCTCACTTCAAGATTCAGGGGGCCTGGAGACCCAGTACTTC. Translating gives CASSLQDSGGLETQYF.

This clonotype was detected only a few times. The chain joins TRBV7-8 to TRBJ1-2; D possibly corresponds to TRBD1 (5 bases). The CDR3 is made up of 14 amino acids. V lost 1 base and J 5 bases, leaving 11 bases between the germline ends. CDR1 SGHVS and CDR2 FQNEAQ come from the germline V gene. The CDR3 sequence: CASSLVSRGYGYTF. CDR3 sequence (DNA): TGTGCCAGCAGCTTAGTTTCTAGGGGATATGGCTACACCTTC.

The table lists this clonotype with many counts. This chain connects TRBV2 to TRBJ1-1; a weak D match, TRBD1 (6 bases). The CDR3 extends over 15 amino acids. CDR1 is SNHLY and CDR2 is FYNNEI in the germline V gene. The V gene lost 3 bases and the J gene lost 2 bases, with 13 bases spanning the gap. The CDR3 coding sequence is TGTGCCAGCAGTGACGTCAACAGGGCAAACACTGAAGCTTTCTTT. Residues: CASSDVNRANTEAFF. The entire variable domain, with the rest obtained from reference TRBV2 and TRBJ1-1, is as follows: EPEVTQTPSHQVTQMGQEVILRCVPISNHLYFYWYRQILGQKVEFLVSFYNNEISEKSEIFDDQFSVERPDGSNFTLKIRSTKLEDSAMYFCASSDVNRANTEAFFGQGTRLTVV.

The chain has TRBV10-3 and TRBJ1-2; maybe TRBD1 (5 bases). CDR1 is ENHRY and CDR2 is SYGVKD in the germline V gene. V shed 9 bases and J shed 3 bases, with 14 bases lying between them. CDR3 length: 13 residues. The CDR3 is CAIRGPLDYGYTF. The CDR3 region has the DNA TGTGCCATACGGGGCCCCCTCGACTATGGCTACACCTTC.

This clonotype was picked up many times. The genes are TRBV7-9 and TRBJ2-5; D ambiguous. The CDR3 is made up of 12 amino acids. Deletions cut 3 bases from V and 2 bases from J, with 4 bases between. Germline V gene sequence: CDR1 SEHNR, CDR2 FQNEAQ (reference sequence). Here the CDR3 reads CASSFQQETQYF. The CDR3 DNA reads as TGTGCCAGCAGCTTCCAGCAAGAGACCCAGTACTTC.

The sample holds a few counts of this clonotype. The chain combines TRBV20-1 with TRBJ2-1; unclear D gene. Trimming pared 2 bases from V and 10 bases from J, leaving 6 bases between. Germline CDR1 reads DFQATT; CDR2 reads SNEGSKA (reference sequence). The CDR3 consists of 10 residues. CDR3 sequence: CSARFREQFF. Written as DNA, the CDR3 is TGCAGTGCTAGATTCCGGGAGCAGTTCTTC.

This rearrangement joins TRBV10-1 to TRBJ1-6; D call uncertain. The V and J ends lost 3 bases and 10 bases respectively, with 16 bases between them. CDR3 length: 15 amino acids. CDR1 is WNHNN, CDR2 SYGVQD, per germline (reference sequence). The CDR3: CASSDKVPDPSPLHF. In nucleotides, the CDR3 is TGCGCCAGCAGTGATAAGGTCCCCGACCCGTCACCCCTCCACTTT.

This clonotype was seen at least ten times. DNA of the CDR3: TGTGCCAGCAGCACCGTATCTAGCTCCTACGAGCAGTACTTC. Translation gives CASSTVSSSYEQYF. The rearrangement links TRBV11-1 to TRBJ2-7; no reliable D call. Germline V gives CDR1 SGHAT, CDR2 FQDESV (reference sequence). Trimming took off 5 bases at V and 0 bases at J, with 11 bases between the two ends. The CDR3 spans 14 residues.

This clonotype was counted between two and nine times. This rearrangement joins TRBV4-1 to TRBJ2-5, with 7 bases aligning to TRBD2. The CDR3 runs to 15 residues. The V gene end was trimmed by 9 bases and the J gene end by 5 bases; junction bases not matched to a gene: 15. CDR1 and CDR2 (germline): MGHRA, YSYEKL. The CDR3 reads CASRRELGPTETQYF. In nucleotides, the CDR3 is TGCGCCAGTCGGCGGGAGTTAGGCCCTACGGAGACCCAGTACTTC.

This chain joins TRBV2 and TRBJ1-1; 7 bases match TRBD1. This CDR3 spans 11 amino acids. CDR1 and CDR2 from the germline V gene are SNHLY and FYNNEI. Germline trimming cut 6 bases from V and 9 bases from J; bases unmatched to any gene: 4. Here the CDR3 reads CASRETGKAFF. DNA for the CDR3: TGTGCCAGCAGAGAGACAGGGAAAGCTTTCTTT.

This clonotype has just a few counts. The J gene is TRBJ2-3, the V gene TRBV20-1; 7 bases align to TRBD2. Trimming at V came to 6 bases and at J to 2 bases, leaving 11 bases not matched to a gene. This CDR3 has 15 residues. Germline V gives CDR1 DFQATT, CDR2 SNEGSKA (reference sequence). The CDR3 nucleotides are TGCAGTGCCCCCCAAGGCGGGAGCTCCACAGATACGCAGTATTTT. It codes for CSAPQGGSSTDTQYF.

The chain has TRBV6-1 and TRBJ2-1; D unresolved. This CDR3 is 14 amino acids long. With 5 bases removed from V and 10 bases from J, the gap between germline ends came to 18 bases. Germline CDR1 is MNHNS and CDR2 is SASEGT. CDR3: CASSYNPLALEQFF. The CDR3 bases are TGTGCCAGCAGTTATAATCCCCTCGCCCTAGAGCAGTTCTTC.

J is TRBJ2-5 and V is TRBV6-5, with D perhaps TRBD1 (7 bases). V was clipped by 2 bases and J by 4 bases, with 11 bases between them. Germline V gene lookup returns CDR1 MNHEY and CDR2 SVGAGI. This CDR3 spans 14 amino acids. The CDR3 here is CASSYLQGGETQYF. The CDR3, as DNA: TGTGCCAGCAGTTACCTCCAGGGGGGAGAGACCCAGTACTTC.

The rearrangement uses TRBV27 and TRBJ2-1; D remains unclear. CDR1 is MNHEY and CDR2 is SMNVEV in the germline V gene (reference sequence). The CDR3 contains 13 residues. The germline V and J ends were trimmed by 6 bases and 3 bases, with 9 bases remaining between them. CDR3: CASSLGNYNEQFF. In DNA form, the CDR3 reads TGTGCCAGCAGCCTAGGGAACTACAATGAGCAGTTCTTC.

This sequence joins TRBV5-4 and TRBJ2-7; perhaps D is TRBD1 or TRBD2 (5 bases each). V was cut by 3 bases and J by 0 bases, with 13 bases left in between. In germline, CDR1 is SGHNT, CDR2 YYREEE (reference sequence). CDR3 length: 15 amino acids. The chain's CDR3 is CASSSGTAVSYEQYF. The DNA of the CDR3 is TGTGCCAGCAGCTCCGGGACGGCTGTCTCCTACGAGCAGTACTTC. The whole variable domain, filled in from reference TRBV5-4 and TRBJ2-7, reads ETGVTQSPTHLIKTRGQQVTLRCSSQSGHNTVSWYQQALGQGPQFIFQYYREEENGRGNFPPRFSGLQFPNYSSELNVNALELDDSALYLCASSSGTAVSYEQYFGPGTRLTVT.